One and the same sample provided the 18 T cell receptor beta chains below, sequenced in a study of blood T cell repertoires in COVID-19. This table comes from immunoSEQ multiplex PCR, and its TCRdb copy is limited to in-frame clones, with some not included. Of some 180,000 clones in the sample, more than 70% were seen once. Sequenced material: peripheral blood. These TCRs come from a woman at least 80 years old with active or convalescent COVID-19.

The chain employs TRBV6-5 and TRBJ1-6; 11 nucleotides align to TRBD1. Germline values: CDR1 MNHEY, CDR2 SVGAGI. Trimming removed 6 bases from V and 10 bases from J; junction bases left unmatched: 5. There are 14 residues in the CDR3. This chain's CDR3 is CASSGQGAGSPLHF. CDR3 DNA: TGTGCCAGCAGCGGACAGGGGGCGGGATCACCCCTCCACTTT.

The V call is TRBV21-1, the J call TRBJ2-3; the table's D gene call, TRBD1, was not cross checked with the DNA. TRBV21-1 is shown as a pseudogene. The CDR3 extends over 15 amino acids. CDR3 sequence: CASSGRDRVGDTQYF. The CDR3 DNA sequence: TGTGCCAGCAGCGGGAGAGACAGGGTAGGAGATACGCAGTATTTT.

The chain couples TRBV5-1 to TRBJ2-7; perhaps TRBD2 as D (6 bases). Trimming took off 4 bases at V and 3 bases at J, with 17 bases between the two ends. The length of the CDR3 is 15 residues. CDR1 and CDR2 from the germline V gene are SGHRS and YFSETQ. CDR3 sequence (DNA): TGCGCCAGCAGCCTGACCGGGGACGGGAGCTACGAGCAGTACTTC. Amino acids: CASSLTGDGSYEQYF.

The chain joins TRBV5-4 to TRBJ2-5, with 9 positions matching TRBD2. CDR3 length equals 16 residues. V was clipped by 6 bases and J by 3 bases; unmatched bases: 12. Germline CDR1 and CDR2: SGHNT and YYREEE (reference sequence). This CDR3 reads CASTTGGGVNKETQYF. In DNA, the CDR3 is TGTGCCAGCACTACCGGCGGGGGGGTAAACAAAGAGACCCAGTACTTC.

This rearrangement joins TRBV5-5 to TRBJ1-2; TRBD1 matches 9 bases. Trimming took 4 bases from V and 7 from J; bases not matched to a gene: 11. This CDR3 has 15 residues. Germline CDR1 SGHKS, CDR2 YYEKEE (reference sequence). The CDR3 loop is CASSPSLGQGFGYTF. CDR3 in DNA: TGTGCCAGCAGCCCGTCTCTGGGACAGGGATTTGGCTACACCTTC.

This chain uses TRBV2 with TRBJ2-2; D may be TRBD1 (6 bases). This CDR3 spans 16 amino acids. Germline V gene data show CDR1 as SNHLY and CDR2 as FYNNEI. V shed 2 bases and J shed 7 bases, with 17 bases lying between them. The CDR3 bases are TGTGCCAGCAGTGAACTTGTTCAGGGGCAGGGCGGGGAGCTGTTTTTT. It is translated as CASSELVQGQGGELFF.

V usage is TRBV5-1 and J usage is TRBJ1-2; possible D gene TRBD1, 6 bases. The CDR3 runs 13 residues. Germline V gene sequence: CDR1 SGHRS, CDR2 YFSETQ. Trimming pared 3 bases from V and 3 bases from J, leaving 9 bases between. The CDR3 DNA sequence: TGCGCCAGCAGCTCAGACAGGTACTATGGCTACACCTTC. Amino acid sequence: CASSSDRYYGYTF.

J is TRBJ1-6 and V is TRBV4-1, with TRBD1 matching 7 bases. V lost 4 bases and J lost 9; bases outside the gene matches: 12. The germline V gene encodes CDR1 MGHRA and CDR2 YSYEKL. This CDR3 has 16 residues. CDR3 sequence reads: CASSLSTGPGISPLHF. CDR3 in DNA: TGCGCCAGCAGCCTCTCGACAGGGCCGGGGATTTCACCCCTCCACTTT.

The V gene is TRBV5-1, the J gene TRBJ2-3; 11 bases are shared with TRBD2. The CDR3 is made up of 20 amino acids. After removal of 1 base from V and 0 bases from J, the junction contained 13 bases not matched to a gene. The V gene's germline CDR1 is SGHRS and CDR2 YFSETQ. The chain's CDR3 is CASSLSLRNSGGVSTDTQYF. DNA of the CDR3: TGCGCCAGCAGCTTGTCATTACGGAATAGCGGGGGGGTAAGCACAGATACGCAGTATTTT. Filled out from reference TRBV5-1 and TRBJ2-3, the complete variable domain reads KAGVTQTPRYLIKTRGQQVTLSCSPISGHRSVSWYQQTPGQGLQFLFEYFSETQRNKGNFPGRFSGRQFSNSRSEMNVSTLELGDSALYLCASSLSLRNSGGVSTDTQYFGPGTRLTVL.

The chain combines TRBV29-1 with TRBJ1-2; no clear D gene. CDR3 length: 14 residues. From germline, CDR1 is SQVTM and CDR2 ANQGSEA. V lost 6 bases to trimming and J lost 5 bases, with 19 bases between them. The CDR3 spells CSVDPSGGLYGYTF. DNA for the CDR3: TGCAGCGTGGATCCCAGTGGAGGGTTATATGGCTACACCTTC.

The J gene is TRBJ2-6, the V gene TRBV5-4; TRBD1 matches 10 bases. The germline CDR1 and CDR2 sequences are SGHNT and YYREEE (reference sequence). The CDR3 consists of 18 residues. V gave up 4 bases and J gave up 1 base; unmatched junction bases: 8. Here the CDR3 DNA reads TGTGCCAGCAGCATGAGGGACAGGGGCTTTTCTGGGGCCAACGTCCTGACTTTC. It is translated as CASSMRDRGFSGANVLTF.

The chain employs TRBV30 and TRBJ1-1, with D maybe TRBD1 (5 bases). Per the germline V gene, CDR1 is GTSNPN and CDR2 is SVGIG (reference sequence). CDR3 length equals 16 residues. The germline V and J ends were trimmed by 0 bases and 2 bases, with 16 bases remaining between them. The CDR3 DNA reads as TGTGCCTGGAGTGTAAAATTGCCAGGGCCAAACACTGAAGCTTTCTTT. Residues: CAWSVKLPGPNTEAFF.

The genes are TRBV6-6 and TRBJ1-6, with a weak D call TRBD1 (6 bases). Germline-derived CDR1 and CDR2 are MNHNY and SVGAGI (reference sequence). V dropped 10 bases and J dropped 9 bases, with 19 bases sitting between them. The CDR3 totals 14 residues. This CDR3 is CATHQTGDRSPLHF. In DNA form, the CDR3 reads TGTGCCACCCATCAGACAGGAGATCGTTCACCCCTCCACTTT.

The chain links TRBV19 to TRBJ2-7, with 7 bases matching TRBD1. The V segment lost 6 bases and the J segment 2 bases; nucleotides outside the gene matches: 4. The CDR3 is 13 residues long. The V gene's germline CDR1 is LNHDA and CDR2 SQIVND (reference sequence). This CDR3 is CASRGQTTYEQYF. CDR3 bases: TGTGCCAGTAGGGGACAGACAACCTACGAGCAGTACTTC.

This sequence joins TRBV19 and TRBJ2-7; D uncertain. Deletions cut 6 bases from V and 4 bases from J, with 16 bases between. The CDR3 is 14 amino acids. The germline V gene encodes CDR1 LNHDA and CDR2 SQIVND (reference sequence). The CDR3 region has the DNA TGTGCCAGTAGGGAAGGCGGAATCCCATACGAGCAGTACTTC. It is translated as CASREGGIPYEQYF.

The chain uses TRBV6-5 and TRBJ1-2; 7 bases map to TRBD1. The CDR3 length is 11 residues. V lost 7 bases, J lost 5 bases, and 1 base stayed unmatched. Germline V gene sequence: CDR1 MNHEY, CDR2 SVGAGI. CDR3 coding DNA: TGTGCCAGCACAGGGGGATATGGCTACACCTTC. Its protein is CASTGGYGYTF.

V gene TRBV5-5 combines with J gene TRBJ1-5; 9 nucleotides align to TRBD1. Germline V gene lookup returns CDR1 SGHKS and CDR2 YYEKEE (reference sequence). This CDR3 has 15 residues. The V segment lost 0 bases and the J segment 6 bases; nucleotides outside the gene matches: 4. The CDR3 DNA sequence: TGTGCCAGCAGCTTGGGGGGACAGGGTGTTCAGCCCCAGCATTTT. This encodes CASSLGGQGVQPQHF. Looking up the rest from reference TRBV5-5 and TRBJ1-5 gives the full variable domain: DAGVTQSPTHLIKTRGQQVTLRCSPISGHKSVSWYQQVLGQGPQFIFQYYEKEERGRGNFPDRFSARQFPNYSSELNVNALLLGDSALYLCASSLGGQGVQPQHFGDGTRLSIL.

The chain combines TRBV7-6 with TRBJ1-5, with 8 nucleotides matching TRBD1. V trimming: 1 base; J trimming: 6 bases; junction bases outside the gene matches: 5. CDR3 length: 15 residues. Germline CDR1 SGHVS, CDR2 FNYEAQ. CDR3 region: CASSLGQGAGQPQHF. CDR3 coding DNA: TGTGCCAGCAGCTTAGGGCAGGGGGCCGGTCAGCCCCAGCATTTT.